This TCR beta chain was sequenced for a study of T cell responses to AZD1222 COVID-19 vaccine. For the study at large: Pooled in the analysis were second doses at about 4 or about 12 weeks.

Concerning this clone: Its antigen is currently unknown.

The repertoire was sequenced with immunoSEQ multiplex PCR; TCRdb's copy has only in-frame clones and lacks some. The sample lists about 86,000 clones, approximately 82% seen once, with more than 20% in the top ten. The V gene's germline CDR1 is MNHNY and CDR2 SVGAGI (reference sequence). Trimming took 6 bases from V and 2 from J; bases not matched to a gene: 6. The CDR3 is 14 amino acids. General observations from the study: The reported proportion of spike-specific TCRs targeting unmutated variant regions was nearly half. Across spike, vaccine-associated CD4 TCRs were found, dominant at 160-218 and 743-854. Spike-specific TCR breadth and depth both grew after two AZD1222 doses.

The V gene is TRBV6-6, the J gene TRBJ2-7; 8 bases fit TRBD2. The material sequenced was peripheral blood, taken on day 0 of AZD1222 vaccination. This TCR was sampled from an adult in good health. CDR3 in amino acids: CASRKIAGPYEQYF. The CDR3 bases are TGTGCCAGCAGGAAGATAGCGGGACCCTACGAGCAGTACTTC.